The subject of this entry is one T cell receptor beta chain. The data belong to a study of blood T cell repertoires in COVID-19. Study as a whole: Sources were T cells, B-cell-depleted T cells, or PBMCs; the material itself was cDNA or gDNA.

Per the study methods: How many nucleated cells were present was estimated from reference gene primer amplification. Repertoires were generated with immunoSEQ multiplex PCR, while TCRdb's copy carries only in-frame clones and drops some. The V and J calls and the clone size are those of that table, but D and trimming were determined from the DNA. The table has some 330,000 clones, around 83% seen once. Participants came from about two dozen US areas, aged about 18 to 89 years. Grouping used clinical history reported by participants in a survey and questionnaire. The CDR3 is 12 amino acids. Germline V CDR1 and CDR2: LNHDA, SQIVND (reference sequence). Trimming shortened V by 7 bases and J by 6 bases, and 10 bases separated the two germline ends.

Sequencing input: PBMCs or T cells enriched from blood (not recorded which). This receptor was taken from a woman aged 45-60 years who had recovered from COVID-19. The gene calls are TRBV19 and TRBJ2-1; maybe TRBD2 (5 bases). The CDR3 loop reads CASTRDSNEQFF. The CDR3 DNA follows: TGTGCCAGTACCCGGGATTCCAATGAGCAGTTCTTC.